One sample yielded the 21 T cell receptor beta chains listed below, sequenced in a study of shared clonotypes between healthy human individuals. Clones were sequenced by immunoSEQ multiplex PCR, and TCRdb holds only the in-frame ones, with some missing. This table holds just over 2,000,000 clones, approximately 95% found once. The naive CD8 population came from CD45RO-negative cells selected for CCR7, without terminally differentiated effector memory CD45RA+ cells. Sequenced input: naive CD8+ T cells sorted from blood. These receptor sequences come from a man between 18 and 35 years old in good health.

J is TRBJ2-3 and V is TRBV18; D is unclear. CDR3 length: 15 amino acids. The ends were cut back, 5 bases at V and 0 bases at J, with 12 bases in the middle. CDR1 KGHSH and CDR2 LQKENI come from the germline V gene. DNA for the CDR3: TGTGCCAGCTCATACCAGGATCAGAGCACAGATACGCAGTATTTT. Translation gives CASSYQDQSTDTQYF.

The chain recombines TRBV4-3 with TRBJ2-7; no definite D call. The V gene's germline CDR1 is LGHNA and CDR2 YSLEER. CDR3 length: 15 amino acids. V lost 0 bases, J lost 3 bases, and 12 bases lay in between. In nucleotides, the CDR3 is TGCGCCAGCAGCCAAGATCTGGGGATTAACTACGAGCAGTACTTC. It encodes CASSQDLGINYEQYF.

CDR3 coding DNA: TGCAGCGTTGAAGACGGGGCTGGCTACACCTTC. Translated, it gives CSVEDGAGYTF. The gene calls are TRBV29-1 and TRBJ1-2, with D possibly TRBD1 on 5 matching bases. The CDR3 has 11 residues. V was clipped by 0 bases and J by 7 bases, with 6 bases between them. In germline, CDR1 is SQVTM, CDR2 ANQGSEA.

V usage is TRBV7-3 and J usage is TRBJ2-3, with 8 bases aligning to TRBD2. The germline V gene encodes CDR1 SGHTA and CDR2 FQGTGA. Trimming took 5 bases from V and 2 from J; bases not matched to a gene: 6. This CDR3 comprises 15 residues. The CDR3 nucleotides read TGTGCCAGCAGCCCATCGGGGGGGAACACAGATACGCAGTATTTT. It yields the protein CASSPSGGNTDTQYF. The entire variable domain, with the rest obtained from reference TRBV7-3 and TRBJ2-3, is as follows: GAGVSQTPSNKVTEKGKYVELRCDPISGHTALYWYRQSLGQGPEFLIYFQGTGAADDSGLPNDRFFAVRPEGSVSTLKIQRTERGDSAVYLCASSPSGGNTDTQYFGPGTRLTVL.

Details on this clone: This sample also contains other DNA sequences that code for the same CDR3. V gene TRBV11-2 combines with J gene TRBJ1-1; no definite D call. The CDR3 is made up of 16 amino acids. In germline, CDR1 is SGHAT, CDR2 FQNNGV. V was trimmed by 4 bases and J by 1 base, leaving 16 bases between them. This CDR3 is CASSSYQGRANTEAFF. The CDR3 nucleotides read TGTGCCAGCAGCTCCTATCAAGGAAGGGCGAACACTGAAGCTTTCTTT.

This CDR3 is CASSLVGSPSEGYTF. CDR3 nucleotides: TGTGCCAGCAGCTTAGTTGGCAGTCCCTCGGAAGGCTACACCTTC. The chain carries TRBV11-2 and TRBJ1-2; D unresolved. Trimming left V 1 base short and J 8 bases short, with 17 bases between. The CDR3 has 15 residues. Germline-derived CDR1 and CDR2 are SGHAT and FQNNGV.

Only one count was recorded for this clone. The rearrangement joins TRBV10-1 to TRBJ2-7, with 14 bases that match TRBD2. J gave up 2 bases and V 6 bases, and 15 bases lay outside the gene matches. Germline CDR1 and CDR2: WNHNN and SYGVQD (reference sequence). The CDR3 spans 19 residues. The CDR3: CASRRRLRLAGGRTYEQYF. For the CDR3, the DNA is TGCGCCAGCAGAAGGAGGTTAAGACTAGCGGGAGGGAGAACCTACGAGCAGTACTTC.

As DNA, the CDR3 is TGTGCCAGCAGTTACTTCGCCGCAGATACGCAGTATTTT. It specifies CASSYFAADTQYF. The V call is TRBV6-5, the J call TRBJ2-3; no reliable D call. CDR3 length equals 13 residues. Trimming took off 1 base at V and 4 bases at J, with 6 bases between the two ends. CDR1 and CDR2 (germline): MNHEY, SVGAGI.

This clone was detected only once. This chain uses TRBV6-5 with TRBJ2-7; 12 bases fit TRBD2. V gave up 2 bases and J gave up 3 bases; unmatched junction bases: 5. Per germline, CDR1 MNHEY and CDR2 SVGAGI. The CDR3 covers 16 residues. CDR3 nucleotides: TGTGCCAGCAGTTACGATAGGACTAGCGGGATCTACGAGCAGTACTTC. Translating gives CASSYDRTSGIYEQYF.

The CDR3 region is CASNPLSVAGDSDEQFF. The CDR3 DNA reads TGTGCCAGCAACCCTCTTAGCGTAGCGGGAGACAGTGATGAGCAGTTCTTC. This chain links TRBV27 with TRBJ2-1, with 9 bases lining up with TRBD2. CDR3 length equals 17 residues. V trimming: 7 bases; J trimming: 8 bases; junction bases outside the gene matches: 18. CDR1 is MNHEY and CDR2 is SMNVEV in the germline V gene (reference sequence).

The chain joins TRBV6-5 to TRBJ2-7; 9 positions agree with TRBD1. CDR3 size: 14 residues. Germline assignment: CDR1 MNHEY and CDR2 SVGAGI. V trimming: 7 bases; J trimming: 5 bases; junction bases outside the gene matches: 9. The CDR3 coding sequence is TGTGCCAGCATGAGGGGACAGGGTCACCACGAGCAGTACTTC. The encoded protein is CASMRGQGHHEQYF.

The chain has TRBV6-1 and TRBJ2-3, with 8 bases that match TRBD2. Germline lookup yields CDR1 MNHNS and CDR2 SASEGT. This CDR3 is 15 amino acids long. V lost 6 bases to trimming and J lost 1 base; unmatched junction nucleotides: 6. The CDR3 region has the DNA TGTGCCAGCAGCTACGGGGGGGCTGGCACAGATACGCAGTATTTT. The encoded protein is CASSYGGAGTDTQYF.

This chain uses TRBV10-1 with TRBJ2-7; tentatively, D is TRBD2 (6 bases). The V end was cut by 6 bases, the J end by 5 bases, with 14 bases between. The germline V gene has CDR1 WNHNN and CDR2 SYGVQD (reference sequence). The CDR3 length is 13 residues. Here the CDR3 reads CASSRGSPDEQYF. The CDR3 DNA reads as TGCGCCAGCAGCCGGGGGTCTCCGGACGAGCAGTACTTC.

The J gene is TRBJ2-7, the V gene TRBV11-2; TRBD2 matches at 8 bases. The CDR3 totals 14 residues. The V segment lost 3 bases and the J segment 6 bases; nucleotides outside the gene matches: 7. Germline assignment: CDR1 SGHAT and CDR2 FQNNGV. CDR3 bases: TGTGCCAGCAGCTTTGGTCTAGCGGGTTCCGAGCAGTACTTC. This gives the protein CASSFGLAGSEQYF.

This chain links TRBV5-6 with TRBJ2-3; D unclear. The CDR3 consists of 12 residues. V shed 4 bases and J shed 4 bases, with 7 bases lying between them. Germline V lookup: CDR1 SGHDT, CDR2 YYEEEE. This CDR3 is CASSEAPDTQYF. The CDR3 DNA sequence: TGTGCCAGCAGCGAGGCCCCAGATACGCAGTATTTT.

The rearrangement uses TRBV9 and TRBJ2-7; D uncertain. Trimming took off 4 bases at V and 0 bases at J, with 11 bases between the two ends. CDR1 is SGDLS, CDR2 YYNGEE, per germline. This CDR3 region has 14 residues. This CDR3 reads CASSPPGSSYEQYF. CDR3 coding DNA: TGTGCCAGCAGCCCCCCGGGTAGCTCCTACGAGCAGTACTTC.

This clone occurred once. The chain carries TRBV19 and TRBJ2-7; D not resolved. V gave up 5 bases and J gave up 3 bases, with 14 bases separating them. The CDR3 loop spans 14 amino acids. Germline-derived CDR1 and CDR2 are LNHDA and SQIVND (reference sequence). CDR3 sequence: CASSPAARDYEQYF. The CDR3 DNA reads TGTGCCAGTAGTCCGGCCGCCCGCGACTACGAGCAGTACTTC.

The CDR3 here is CASRNPGQNSPLHF. The CDR3 DNA reads as TGTGCCAGCAGGAACCCGGGACAGAATTCACCCCTCCACTTT. The chain is built from TRBV2 and TRBJ1-6; 7 bases are a match to TRBD1. The CDR3 runs to 14 residues. The germline CDR1 and CDR2 sequences are SNHLY and FYNNEI. The trim removed 6 bases at V and 7 bases at J, leaving 6 bases unmatched.

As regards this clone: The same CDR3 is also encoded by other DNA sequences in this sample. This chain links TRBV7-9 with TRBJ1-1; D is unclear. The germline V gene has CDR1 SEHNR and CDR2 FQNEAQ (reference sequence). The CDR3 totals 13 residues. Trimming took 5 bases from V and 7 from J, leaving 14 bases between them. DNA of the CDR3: TGTGCCAGCAGCCCCCCAGGTACAGTTGAAGCTTTCTTT. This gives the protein CASSPPGTVEAFF.

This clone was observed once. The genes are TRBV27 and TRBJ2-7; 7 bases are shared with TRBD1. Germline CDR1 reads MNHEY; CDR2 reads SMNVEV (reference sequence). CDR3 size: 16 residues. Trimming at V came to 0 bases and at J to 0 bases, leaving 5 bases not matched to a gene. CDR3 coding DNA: TGTGCCAGCAGTTTATCGTATGGGACAGTCTCCTACGAGCAGTACTTC. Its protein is CASSLSYGTVSYEQYF.

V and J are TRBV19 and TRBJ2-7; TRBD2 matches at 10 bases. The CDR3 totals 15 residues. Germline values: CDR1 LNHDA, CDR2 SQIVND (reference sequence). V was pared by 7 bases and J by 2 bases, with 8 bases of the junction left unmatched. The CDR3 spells CASTASTSGTYEQYF. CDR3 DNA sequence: TGTGCCAGTACCGCCTCAACTAGCGGGACCTACGAGCAGTACTTC. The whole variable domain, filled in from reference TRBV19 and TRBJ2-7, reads DGGITQSPKYLFRKEGQNVTLSCEQNLNHDAMYWYRQDPGQGLRLIYYSQIVNDFQKGDIAEGYSVSREKKESFPLTVTSAQKNPTAFYLCASTASTSGTYEQYFGPGTRLTVT.